This T cell receptor (beta chain) emerged from a study of T-cell memory formation after mild COVID-19. Study in general: TCR clusters were largely donor specific. Points from the study as a whole: Clones contracting across day 15 to 85 had a balanced CD4/CD8 profile; later expanding clones leaned CD4+. Contracting CD4+ clones lay largely in CM and EM, with CD8+ ones residing in EMRA.

V was shortened by 3 bases and J by 3 bases, with 10 bases between the two germline ends. The CDR3 is 14 residues long. The germline CDR1 and CDR2 sequences are SGHAT and FQNNGV. Using its own MiXCR run on the 5' RACE reads, TCRdb lists one record per CDR3 protein. The table shows more than 150,000 distinct CDR3 sequences, with about 9.9% occurring only once. This clonotype has a count of ten or more. Antigen unknown. Sequencing was done on a sample of PBMCs or a T cell subset sorted from them (not recorded which). The rearrangement joins TRBV11-2 to TRBJ2-3; D is undetermined. This TCR was sampled from a man aged 18 to 35 who had mild COVID-19 (a few samples of this study predate the infection). Cell type and time point are not known. Here the CDR3 DNA reads TGTGCCAGCAGCTTGAAAATGGTGACAGATACGCAGTATTTT. This codes for CASSLKMVTDTQYF.